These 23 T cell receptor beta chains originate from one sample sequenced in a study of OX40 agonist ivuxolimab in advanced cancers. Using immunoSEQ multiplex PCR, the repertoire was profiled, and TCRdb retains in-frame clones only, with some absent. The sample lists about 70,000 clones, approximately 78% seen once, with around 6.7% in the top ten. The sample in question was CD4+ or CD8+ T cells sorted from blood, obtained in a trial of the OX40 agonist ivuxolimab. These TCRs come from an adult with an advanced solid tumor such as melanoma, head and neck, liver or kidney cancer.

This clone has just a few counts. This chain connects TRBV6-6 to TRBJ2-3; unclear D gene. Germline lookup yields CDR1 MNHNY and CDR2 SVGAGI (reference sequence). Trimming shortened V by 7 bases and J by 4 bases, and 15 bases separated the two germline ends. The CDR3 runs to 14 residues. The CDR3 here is CASNSYGGADTQYF. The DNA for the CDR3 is TGTGCCAGCAATAGTTACGGTGGCGCAGATACGCAGTATTTT.

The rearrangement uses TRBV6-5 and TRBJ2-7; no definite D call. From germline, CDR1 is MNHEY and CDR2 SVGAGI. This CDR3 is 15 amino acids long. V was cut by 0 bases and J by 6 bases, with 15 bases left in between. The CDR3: CASSYSLRTPSEQYF. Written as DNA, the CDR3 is TGTGCCAGCAGTTACTCGCTACGAACCCCCTCCGAGCAGTACTTC.

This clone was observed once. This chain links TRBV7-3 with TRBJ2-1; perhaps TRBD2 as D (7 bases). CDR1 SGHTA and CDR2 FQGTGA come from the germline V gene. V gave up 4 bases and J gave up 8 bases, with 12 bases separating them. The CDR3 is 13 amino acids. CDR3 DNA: TGTGCCAGCAGCTGGGGCGGGGGCTATGAGCAGTTCTTC. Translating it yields CASSWGGGYEQFF.

CDR3: CASSSSGWASRIGELFF. The CDR3, as DNA: TGTGCCAGCAGCTCCTCAGGCTGGGCTAGCCGAATCGGGGAGCTGTTTTTT. The chain recombines TRBV27 with TRBJ2-2, with D maybe TRBD2 (5 bases). Germline V lookup: CDR1 MNHEY, CDR2 SMNVEV (reference sequence). V was shortened by 6 bases and J by 7 bases, with 24 bases between the two germline ends. The CDR3 is 17 residues long.

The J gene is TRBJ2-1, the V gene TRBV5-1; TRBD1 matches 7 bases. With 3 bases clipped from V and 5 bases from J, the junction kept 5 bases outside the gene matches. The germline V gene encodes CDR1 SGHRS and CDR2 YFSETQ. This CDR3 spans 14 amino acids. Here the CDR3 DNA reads TGCGCCAGCAGCTCCCAGGGGGTGGACAATGAGCAGTTCTTC. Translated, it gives CASSSQGVDNEQFF.

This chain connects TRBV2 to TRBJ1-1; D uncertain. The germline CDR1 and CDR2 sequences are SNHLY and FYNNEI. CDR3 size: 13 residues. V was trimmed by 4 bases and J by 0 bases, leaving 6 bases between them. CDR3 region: CASSGSMNTEAFF. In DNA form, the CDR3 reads TGTGCCAGCAGTGGAAGTATGAACACTGAAGCTTTCTTT.

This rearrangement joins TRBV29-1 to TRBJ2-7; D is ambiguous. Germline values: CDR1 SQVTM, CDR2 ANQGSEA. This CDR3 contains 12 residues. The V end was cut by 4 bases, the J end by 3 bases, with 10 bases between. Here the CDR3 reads CSVVLASYEQYF. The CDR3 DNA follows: TGCAGCGTTGTCCTGGCAAGCTACGAGCAGTACTTC.

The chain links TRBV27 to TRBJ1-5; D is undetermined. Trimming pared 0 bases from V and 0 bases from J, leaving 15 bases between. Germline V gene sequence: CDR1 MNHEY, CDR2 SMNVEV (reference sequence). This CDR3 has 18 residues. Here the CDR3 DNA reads TGTGCCAGCAGTTTATCGGCAGTCCTTGACTATAGCAATCAGCCCCAGCATTTT. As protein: CASSLSAVLDYSNQPQHF.

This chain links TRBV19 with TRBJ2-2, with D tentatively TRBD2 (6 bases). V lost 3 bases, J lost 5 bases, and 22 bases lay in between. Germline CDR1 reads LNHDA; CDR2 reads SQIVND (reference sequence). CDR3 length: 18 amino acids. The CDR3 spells CASSINFRDPGETGELFF. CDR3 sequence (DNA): TGTGCCAGTAGTATCAATTTTCGGGACCCGGGGGAGACCGGGGAGCTGTTTTTT.

The CDR3 is CASSPQLAGGYEQYF. In DNA form, the CDR3 reads TGTGCCAGCAGCCCCCAACTAGCGGGAGGCTACGAGCAGTACTTC. V usage is TRBV7-9 and J usage is TRBJ2-7; 12 bases are shared with TRBD2. CDR1 SEHNR and CDR2 FQNEAQ come from the germline V gene (reference sequence). The ends lost 5 bases at V and 3 bases at J; junction bases unmatched: 5. The CDR3 runs to 15 residues.

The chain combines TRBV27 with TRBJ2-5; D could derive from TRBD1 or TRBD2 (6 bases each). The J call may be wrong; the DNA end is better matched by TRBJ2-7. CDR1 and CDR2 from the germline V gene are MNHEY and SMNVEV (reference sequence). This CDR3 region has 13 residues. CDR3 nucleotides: TGTGCCAGCAGTTGGGGGGCTGCCTACGAGCAGTACTTC. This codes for CASSWGAAYEQYF.

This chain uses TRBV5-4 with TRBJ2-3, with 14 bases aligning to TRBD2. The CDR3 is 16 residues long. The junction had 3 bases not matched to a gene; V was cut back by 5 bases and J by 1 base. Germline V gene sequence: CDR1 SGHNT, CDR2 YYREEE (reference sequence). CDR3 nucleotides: TGTGCCAGCAGACAGGGACTAGCGGGAGGCACAGATACGCAGTATTTT. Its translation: CASRQGLAGGTDTQYF.

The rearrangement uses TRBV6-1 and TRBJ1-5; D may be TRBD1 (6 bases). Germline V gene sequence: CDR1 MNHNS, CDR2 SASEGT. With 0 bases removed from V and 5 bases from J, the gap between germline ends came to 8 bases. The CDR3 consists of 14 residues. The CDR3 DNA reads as TGTGCCAGCAGTGAAGCGACAGGAGATCAGCCCCAGCATTTT. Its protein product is CASSEATGDQPQHF.

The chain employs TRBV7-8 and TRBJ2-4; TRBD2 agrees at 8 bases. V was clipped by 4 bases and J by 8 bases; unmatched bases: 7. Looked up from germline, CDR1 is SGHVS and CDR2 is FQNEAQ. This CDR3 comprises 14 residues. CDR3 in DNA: TGTGCCAGCAGCTCTAGCCCGGGGGGGGACATTCAGTACTTC. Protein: CASSSSPGGDIQYF.

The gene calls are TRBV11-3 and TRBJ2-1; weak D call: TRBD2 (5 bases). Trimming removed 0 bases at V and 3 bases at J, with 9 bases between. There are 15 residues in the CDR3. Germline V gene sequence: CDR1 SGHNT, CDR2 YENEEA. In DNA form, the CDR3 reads TGTGCCAGCAGCTTAGACGGGATCAGCTACAATGAGCAGTTCTTC. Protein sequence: CASSLDGISYNEQFF.

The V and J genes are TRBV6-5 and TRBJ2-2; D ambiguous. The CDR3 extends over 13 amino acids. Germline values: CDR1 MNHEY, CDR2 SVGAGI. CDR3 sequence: CATLDTNTGELFF. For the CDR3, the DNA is TGTGCTACCTTGGATACGAACACCGGGGAGCTGTTTTTT.

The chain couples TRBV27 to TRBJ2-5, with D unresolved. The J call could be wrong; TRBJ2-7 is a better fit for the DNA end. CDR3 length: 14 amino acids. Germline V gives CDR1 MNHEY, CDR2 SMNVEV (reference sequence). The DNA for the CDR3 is TGTGCCAGTTCTTCGCGCGACCTGCTCTACGAGCAGTACTTC. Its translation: CASSSRDLLYEQYF.

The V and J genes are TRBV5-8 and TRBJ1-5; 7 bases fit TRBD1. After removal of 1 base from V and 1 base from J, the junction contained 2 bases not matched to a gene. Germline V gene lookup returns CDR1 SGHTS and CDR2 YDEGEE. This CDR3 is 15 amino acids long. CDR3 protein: CASSLKGASNQPQHF. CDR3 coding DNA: TGTGCCAGCAGCTTGAAGGGGGCGAGCAATCAGCCCCAGCATTTT.

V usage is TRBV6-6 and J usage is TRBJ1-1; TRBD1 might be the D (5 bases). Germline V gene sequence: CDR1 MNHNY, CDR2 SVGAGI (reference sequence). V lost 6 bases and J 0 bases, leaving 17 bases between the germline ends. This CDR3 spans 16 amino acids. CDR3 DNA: TGTGCCAGCAGAACAATCCGGGGCCTCATGAACACTGAAGCTTTCTTT. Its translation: CASRTIRGLMNTEAFF.

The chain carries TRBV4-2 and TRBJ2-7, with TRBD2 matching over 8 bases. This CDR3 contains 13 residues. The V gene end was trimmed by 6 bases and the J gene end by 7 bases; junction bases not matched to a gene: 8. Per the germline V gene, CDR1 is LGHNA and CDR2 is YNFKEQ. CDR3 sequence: CASRPGLAGEQYF. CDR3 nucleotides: TGTGCCAGCAGGCCAGGACTAGCAGGGGAGCAGTACTTC.

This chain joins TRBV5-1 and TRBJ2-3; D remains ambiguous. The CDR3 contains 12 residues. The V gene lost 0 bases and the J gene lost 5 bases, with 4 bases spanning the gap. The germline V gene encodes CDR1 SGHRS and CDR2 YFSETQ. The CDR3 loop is CASSLAGDTQYF. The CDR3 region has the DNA TGCGCCAGCAGCTTGGCCGGAGATACGCAGTATTTT.

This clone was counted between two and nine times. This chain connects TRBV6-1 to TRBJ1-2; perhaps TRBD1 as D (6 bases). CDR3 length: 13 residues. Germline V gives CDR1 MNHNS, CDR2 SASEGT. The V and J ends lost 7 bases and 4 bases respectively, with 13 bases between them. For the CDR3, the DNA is TGTGCCAGCATAGGACAGAGACGCTATGGCTACACCTTC. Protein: CASIGQRRYGYTF.

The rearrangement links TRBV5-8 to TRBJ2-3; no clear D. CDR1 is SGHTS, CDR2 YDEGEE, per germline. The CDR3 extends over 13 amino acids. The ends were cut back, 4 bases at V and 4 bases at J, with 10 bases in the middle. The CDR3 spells CASSLRSPDTQYF. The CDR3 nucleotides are TGTGCCAGCAGCCTCCGGAGCCCAGATACGCAGTATTTT.